This record covers a single T cell receptor beta chain. The antigen is not known. CDR3 size: 13 residues. V lost 4 bases and J lost 6; bases outside the gene matches: 6. Germline loops: CDR1 SGHRS, CDR2 YFSETQ. This specimen comes from a study of T-cell memory formation after mild COVID-19. It was 5'RACE with constant-segment primers that produced the TCR alpha and TCR beta cDNA libraries, which carried sample barcodes and UMIs. Via MiXCR, TCRdb re-called the 5' RACE reads, giving one row per CDR3 protein. The sample contains around 250,000 distinct CDR3 sequences, 7.5% to 10% of which appear only once. Notes on the study in general: Specificity for SARS-CoV-2 was not confirmed among the second-wave clones peaking on day 37. Clones shrinking from day 15 to 85 showed even CD4/CD8 mixes; later expanders tilted CD4+.

The sequenced sample was PBMCs or a T cell subset sorted from them (not recorded which). This receptor was identified in a young man who had mild COVID-19 (a few samples of this study predate the infection). Cell type and time point are not known. The chain carries TRBV5-1 and TRBJ1-1; 7 nucleotides line up with TRBD1. The CDR3 nucleotides are TGCGCCAGCAGCGTGACAGGGAGGCCTGAAGCTTTCTTT. Encoded protein: CASSVTGRPEAFF. The full variable domain, rest sourced from reference TRBV5-1 and TRBJ1-1, is KAGVTQTPRYLIKTRGQQVTLSCSPISGHRSVSWYQQTPGQGLQFLFEYFSETQRNKGNFPGRFSGRQFSNSRSEMNVSTLELGDSALYLCASSVTGRPEAFFGQGTRLTVV.